A single sample is the source of the 7 T cell receptor beta chains below, sequenced in a study of cytotoxic CD8 clonotypes in ibrutinib-treated CLL. The assay was immunoSEQ multiplex PCR, and TCRdb's table has in-frame clones only and misses some. The table lists tens of thousands of clones, approximately 71% of them singletons. The specimen comprised PBMCs, sampled at disease progression, from a patient treated with ibrutinib. These receptors came from a human donor with chronic lymphocytic leukemia.

J is TRBJ2-1 and V is TRBV4-3, with 10 positions matching TRBD2. There are 15 residues in the CDR3. The germline gives CDR1 LGHNA, CDR2 YSLEER. The V segment lost 1 base and the J segment 4 bases; nucleotides outside the gene matches: 1. The CDR3 coding sequence is TGCGCCAGCAGCCAAGTAGCGGGGGGTTACAATGAGCAGTTCTTC. This encodes CASSQVAGGYNEQFF.

This clone has only a few counts. The chain couples TRBV30 to TRBJ2-2; D might be TRBD2 (5 bases). The CDR3 extends over 17 amino acids. V lost 2 bases and J 3 bases, leaving 19 bases between the germline ends. The germline CDR1 and CDR2 sequences are GTSNPN and SVGIG (reference sequence). CDR3 sequence reads: CAWSQPPRLTYTGELFF. The CDR3 coding sequence is TGTGCCTGGAGTCAACCACCCCGACTAACCTACACCGGGGAGCTGTTTTTT.

The rearrangement uses TRBV5-1 and TRBJ1-1; tentative D call: TRBD1 (5 bases). The V gene's germline CDR1 is SGHRS and CDR2 YFSETQ. V was shortened by 0 bases and J by 0 bases, with 12 bases between the two germline ends. The CDR3 is 16 amino acids. In DNA form, the CDR3 reads TGCGCCAGCAGCTTGGAGGGTGGGGGTGTGAACACTGAAGCTTTCTTT. Residues: CASSLEGGGVNTEAFF.

In DNA, the CDR3 is TGTGCCAGCAGCTATAAGGACAGGGGGCTGCATGGCTACACCTTC. Its protein is CASSYKDRGLHGYTF. The chain links TRBV5-4 to TRBJ1-2; 11 bases fit TRBD1. Germline CDR1 reads SGHNT; CDR2 reads YYREEE (reference sequence). Losses at the gene ends were 3 bases for V and 6 bases for J; bases not matched to a gene: 7. This CDR3 contains 15 residues. The whole variable domain, remainder taken from reference TRBV5-4 and TRBJ1-2, is ETGVTQSPTHLIKTRGQQVTLRCSSQSGHNTVSWYQQALGQGPQFIFQYYREEENGRGNFPPRFSGLQFPNYSSELNVNALELDDSALYLCASSYKDRGLHGYTFGSGTRLTVV.

The chain combines TRBV6-5 with TRBJ2-7; D assignment may be TRBD1 or TRBD2 (5 bases each). V shed 5 bases and J shed 2 bases, with 7 bases lying between them. There are 12 residues in the CDR3. Germline values: CDR1 MNHEY, CDR2 SVGAGI. CDR3 protein: CASSTGPYEQYF. The CDR3 DNA is TGTGCCAGCAGTACGGGGCCCTACGAGCAGTACTTC.

The V call is TRBV4-3, the J call TRBJ1-3, with D unclear. This CDR3 has 17 residues. V lost 0 bases to trimming and J lost 0 bases, with 12 bases between them. Germline V CDR1 and CDR2: LGHNA, YSLEER. The CDR3 protein is CASSQEAAVYSGNTIYF. The CDR3 region has the DNA TGCGCCAGCAGCCAAGAAGCAGCTGTTTACTCTGGAAACACCATATATTTT.

The chain combines TRBV6-1 with TRBJ1-5, with D perhaps matching TRBD1 (6 bases). The CDR3 length is 13 residues. V was shortened by 1 base and J by 6 bases, with 7 bases between the two germline ends. CDR1 and CDR2 (germline): MNHNS, SASEGT. Here the CDR3 DNA reads TGTGCCAGCAGTGAAGGAGGGGGTCAGCCCCAGCATTTT. Translated: CASSEGGGQPQHF.